Below, 4 T cell receptor beta chains from the same sample are listed, as sequenced in a study of cytomegalovirus exposure and HLA in healthy donors. Vbeta (60) and Jbeta (13) primers were used in the PCR. The repertoire was sequenced with immunoSEQ multiplex PCR; TCRdb's copy has only in-frame clones and lacks some. The data show about 140,000 clones, just over 70% seen once. The sample comprised PBMCs. These receptors all stem from a woman aged 30 to 39 in good health and CMV-seronegative.

The chain recombines TRBV19 with TRBJ2-5, with 7 bases matching TRBD1. There are 13 residues in the CDR3. Germline V CDR1 and CDR2: LNHDA, SQIVND (reference sequence). Losses at the gene ends were 9 bases for V and 2 bases for J; bases not matched to a gene: 6. The CDR3 DNA sequence: TGTGCCAGCGAGGACAGGACTCAAGAGACCCAGTACTTC. Translated: CASEDRTQETQYF.

The rearrangement uses TRBV30 and TRBJ2-2, with D maybe TRBD1 (5 bases). The CDR3 sequence is 14 residues long. CDR1 and CDR2 from the germline V gene are GTSNPN and SVGIG (reference sequence). V dropped 8 bases and J dropped 1 base, with 14 bases sitting between them. CDR3 in amino acids: CAAQQDLNTGELFF. CDR3 in DNA: TGTGCCGCCCAACAGGACCTGAACACCGGGGAGCTGTTTTTT. Full variable domain (outside the CDR3, taken from reference TRBV30 and TRBJ2-2): SQTIHQWPATLVQPVGSPLSLECTVEGTSNPNLYWYRQAAGRGLQLLFYSVGIGQISSEVPQNLSASRPQDRQFILSSKKLLLSDSGFYLCAAQQDLNTGELFFGEGSRLTVL.

The chain links TRBV4-2 to TRBJ1-3; unclear D gene. V was cut by 0 bases and J by 0 bases, with 12 bases left in between. This CDR3 is 17 amino acids long. Per germline, CDR1 LGHNA and CDR2 YNFKEQ. Written as DNA, the CDR3 is TGTGCCAGCAGCCAAGATGTCCAACAGAACTCTGGAAACACCATATATTTT. Amino acids: CASSQDVQQNSGNTIYF.

This clone was counted once. J is TRBJ2-7 and V is TRBV7-9, with a weak D call TRBD1 (5 bases). Germline CDR1 is SEHNR and CDR2 is FQNEAQ (reference sequence). V was clipped by 7 bases and J by 6 bases, with 10 bases between them. The CDR3 has 11 residues. The chain's CDR3 is CASNVQGEQYF. The DNA for the CDR3 is TGTGCCAGCAATGTGCAGGGCGAGCAGTACTTC.